A single sample gave rise to the 24 T cell receptor beta chains below, sequenced in a study of blood T cell repertoires in COVID-19. Sequenced by immunoSEQ multiplex PCR; TCRdb stores in-frame clones only, minus some. Found here are a few hundred thousand clones, 86% of them singletons; the top ten hold 6.2%. The sample comprised peripheral blood. These receptors came from a man aged 55 to 69 with acute or convalescent COVID-19.

This chain uses TRBV27 with TRBJ1-4, with a possible D match to TRBD1 (6 bases). Germline values: CDR1 MNHEY, CDR2 SMNVEV (reference sequence). Between the trimmed V and J ends, which lost 5 bases and 5 bases, there was a span of 15 bases. This CDR3 is 15 amino acids long. In nucleotides, the CDR3 is TGTGCCAGCAGTGACCAGGGGTGGGGCAATGAAAAACTGTTTTTT. This codes for CASSDQGWGNEKLFF.

This chain uses TRBV19 with TRBJ2-5; D gene unclear. Between the trimmed V and J ends, which lost 1 base and 7 bases, there was a span of 10 bases. The CDR3 totals 13 residues. Germline loops: CDR1 LNHDA, CDR2 SQIVND (reference sequence). CDR3 DNA sequence: TGTGCCAGTAGTATAGGTGAAGCGTGGACCCAGTACTTC. Amino acids: CASSIGEAWTQYF.

This clone was counted once. V gene TRBV6-6 combines with J gene TRBJ1-5; no reliable D call. The CDR3 spans 16 residues. The V end was cut by 0 bases, the J end by 1 base, with 10 bases between. Germline V CDR1 and CDR2: MNHNY, SVGAGI (reference sequence). The CDR3 loop is CASSYSGERSNQPQHF. The CDR3 nucleotides read TGTGCCAGCAGTTACTCGGGTGAGCGGAGCAATCAGCCCCAGCATTTT.

The V call is TRBV3-1 (or the pseudogene TRBV3-2), the J call TRBJ2-4, with TRBD1 identical over 10 bases. The junction had 3 bases not matched to a gene; V was cut back by 4 bases and J by 0 bases. The CDR3 loop spans 16 amino acids. Germline V gives CDR1 LGHDT, CDR2 YNNKEL (reference sequence). CDR3 in amino acids: CASSPGQGIAKNIQYF. The CDR3 nucleotides read TGTGCCAGCAGCCCGGGACAGGGGATAGCCAAAAACATTCAGTACTTC.

The chain is built from TRBV6-6 and TRBJ2-5, with TRBD1 identical over 7 bases. J was trimmed by 4 bases and V by 0 bases; bases with no gene match: 5. Germline V CDR1 and CDR2: MNHNY, SVGAGI (reference sequence). This CDR3 has 15 amino acids. The CDR3 region is CASSYSRQGGETQYF. DNA of the CDR3: TGTGCCAGCAGTTACTCGAGACAGGGCGGAGAGACCCAGTACTTC.

J is TRBJ2-1 and V is TRBV10-3, with 11 bases identical to TRBD1. Germline CDR1 is ENHRY and CDR2 is SYGVKD. The CDR3 extends over 14 amino acids. The V gene end was trimmed by 7 bases and the J gene end by 5 bases; junction bases not matched to a gene: 4. The CDR3 nucleotides read TGTGCCATCACCTCGGGACAGGGGGACAATGAGCAGTTCTTC. Translating gives CAITSGQGDNEQFF.

The rearrangement links TRBV6-6 to TRBJ1-2; D may be TRBD1 (6 bases). This CDR3 comprises 15 residues. Germline loops: CDR1 MNHNY, CDR2 SVGAGI (reference sequence). Deletions cut 2 bases from V and 8 bases from J, with 18 bases between. The CDR3 nucleotides read TGTGCCAGCAGTTACGGGGGCAGGGTTACAGAAGGCTACACCTTC. Translated: CASSYGGRVTEGYTF.

The chain couples TRBV18 to TRBJ2-7; D unresolved. V lost 4 bases and J lost 0, with 7 bases in between. In germline, CDR1 is KGHSH, CDR2 LQKENI. CDR3 length: 13 amino acids. CDR3 amino acids: CASSQRSSYEQYF. CDR3 sequence (DNA): TGTGCCAGCTCACAGAGAAGCTCCTACGAGCAGTACTTC.

About this clone: The identical CDR3 is also encoded by other nucleotide sequences in the sample. V and J are TRBV6-5 and TRBJ2-1; 8 nucleotides line up with TRBD1. Trimming at V came to 2 bases and at J to 6 bases, leaving 3 bases not matched to a gene. Germline values: CDR1 MNHEY, CDR2 SVGAGI. The CDR3 sequence is 14 residues long. CDR3 amino acids: CASSYRTGPNEQFF. DNA for the CDR3: TGTGCCAGCAGTTACCGGACAGGGCCCAATGAGCAGTTCTTC.

The genes are TRBV6-2 or TRBV6-3 and TRBJ2-7; D is perhaps TRBD1 (7 bases). The V and J ends lost 4 bases and 4 bases respectively, with 14 bases between them. Looked up from germline, CDR1 is MNHEY and CDR2 is SVGEGT. The length of the CDR3 is 14 residues. CDR3 loop: CASSLEGAGYEQYF. In nucleotides, the CDR3 is TGTGCCAGCAGTTTGGAGGGGGCTGGGTACGAGCAGTACTTC.

This clone was recorded only once. The rearrangement links TRBV7-3 to TRBJ2-1, with 12 bases lining up with TRBD1. This CDR3 contains 15 residues. Trimming removed 4 bases from V and 8 bases from J; junction bases left unmatched: 6. CDR1 and CDR2 from the germline V gene are SGHTA and FQGTGA. Here the CDR3 reads CASSSPGQGAYEQFF. CDR3 DNA: TGTGCCAGCAGCTCGCCGGGACAGGGGGCTTATGAGCAGTTCTTC.

The V call is TRBV18, the J call TRBJ2-3, with 7 bases identical to TRBD2. This CDR3 region has 17 residues. In germline, CDR1 is KGHSH, CDR2 LQKENI. J was trimmed by 1 base and V by 3 bases; bases with no gene match: 10. The CDR3 region is CASSPSGGSVGTDTQYF. The CDR3 DNA is TGTGCCAGCTCACCGTCGGGGGGATCCGTTGGCACAGATACGCAGTATTTT. The variable domain in full, with the rest retrieved from reference TRBV18 and TRBJ2-3, is NAGVMQNPRHLVRRRGQEARLRCSPMKGHSHVYWYRQLPEEGLKFMVYLQKENIIDESGMPKERFSAEFPKEGPSILRIQQVVRGDSAAYFCASSPSGGSVGTDTQYFGPGTRLTVL.

V gene TRBV11-2 combines with J gene TRBJ2-7; the D gene is possibly TRBD2 (6 bases). V was pared by 0 bases and J by 5 bases, with 11 bases between. CDR1 is SGHAT, CDR2 FQNNGV, per germline. The CDR3 sequence is 14 residues long. CDR3 amino acids: CASSLDVAGNEQYF. CDR3 in DNA: TGTGCCAGCAGCTTAGATGTTGCGGGGAACGAGCAGTACTTC.

V usage is TRBV28 and J usage is TRBJ1-1; 10 bases agree with TRBD1. The CDR3 covers 16 residues. The V gene end was trimmed by 5 bases and the J gene end by 1 base; junction bases not matched to a gene: 7. CDR1 MDHEN and CDR2 SYDVKM come from the germline V gene. CDR3 in DNA: TGTGCCAGCAGTGACAGGGGGCGAGGACCGAACACTGAAGCTTTCTTT. This translates into CASSDRGRGPNTEAFF.

The chain has TRBV11-3 and TRBJ2-7; 8 bases match TRBD1. J lost 2 bases, V lost 5 bases, and 2 bases had no gene match. The CDR3 length is 13 residues. CDR1 and CDR2 (germline): SGHNT, YENEEA. Written as DNA, the CDR3 is TGTGCCAGCAGCGGGGGACAGGCCTACGAGCAGTACTTC. Translated, it gives CASSGGQAYEQYF.

The gene calls are TRBV6-5 and TRBJ1-1; a possible D gene is TRBD1 (5 bases). Germline V CDR1 and CDR2: MNHEY, SVGAGI. Trimming cost V 7 bases and J 7 bases, with 16 bases left between them. CDR3 length: 13 amino acids. This CDR3 is CASTRGRTNEAFF. The CDR3 DNA reads as TGTGCCAGCACAAGGGGCCGGACGAATGAAGCTTTCTTT.

The chain joins TRBV6-2 or TRBV6-3 to TRBJ2-3, with 11 nucleotides matching TRBD2. The CDR3 consists of 13 residues. V was clipped by 1 base and J by 12 bases; unmatched bases: 3. Per germline, CDR1 MNHEY and CDR2 SVGEGT. In nucleotides, the CDR3 is TGTGCCAGCAGTTACTTACTAGCGGGAGATCAGTATTTT. Its protein is CASSYLLAGDQYF.

The gene calls are TRBV5-8 and TRBJ2-7; TRBD2 is a possible D gene (6 bases). Germline loops: CDR1 SGHTS, CDR2 YDEGEE. The ends were cut back, 2 bases at V and 0 bases at J, with 12 bases in the middle. This CDR3 is built from 15 residues. The CDR3 region has the DNA TGTGCCAGCAGCTTTACCGGCGGGATCTCCTACGAGCAGTACTTC. Residues: CASSFTGGISYEQYF.

The V gene is TRBV6-1, the J gene TRBJ2-4; the match to TRBD2 covers 7 bases. The germline V gene encodes CDR1 MNHNS and CDR2 SASEGT. The CDR3 totals 15 residues. Unmatched junction bases numbered 6, after V lost 2 bases and J lost 5 bases. The CDR3 here is CASSETGGFQNIQYF. Here the CDR3 DNA reads TGTGCCAGCAGTGAAACCGGGGGGTTCCAAAACATTCAGTACTTC.

The chain carries TRBV27 and TRBJ2-7; maybe TRBD2 (5 bases). Germline V gene sequence: CDR1 MNHEY, CDR2 SMNVEV (reference sequence). The CDR3 spans 15 residues. Trimming removed 6 bases at V and 5 bases at J, with 20 bases between. The chain's CDR3 is CASSSPRLAKDEQYF. Here the CDR3 DNA reads TGTGCCAGCAGCAGCCCACGGCTAGCTAAGGACGAGCAGTACTTC.

This clone was observed a few times. The V gene is TRBV11-1, the J gene TRBJ1-2; no clear D. In germline, CDR1 is SGHAT, CDR2 FQDESV (reference sequence). Trimming took off 1 base at V and 5 bases at J, with 14 bases between the two ends. This CDR3 is 15 amino acids long. The CDR3 loop reads CASSLGEGFAYGYTF. The DNA of the CDR3 is TGTGCCAGCAGCTTAGGGGAGGGATTCGCTTATGGCTACACCTTC.

A single count supports this clone. The chain joins TRBV7-3 to TRBJ1-1; TRBD1 matches 9 bases. CDR3 length: 16 amino acids. The germline V gene has CDR1 SGHTA and CDR2 FQGTGA. The trim removed 4 bases at V and 3 bases at J, leaving 9 bases unmatched. CDR3 DNA: TGTGCCAGCAGCTCCTCTCCCGGGACAGGGCACACTGAAGCTTTCTTT. It encodes CASSSSPGTGHTEAFF.

V gene TRBV19 combines with J gene TRBJ2-7; 8 bases line up with TRBD1. The J segment lost 0 bases and the V segment lost 3 bases, leaving 4 bases of the junction unmatched. Germline CDR1 LNHDA, CDR2 SQIVND (reference sequence). The CDR3 is 15 residues long. The CDR3 reads CASSMGQDYSYEQYF. CDR3 bases: TGTGCCAGTAGTATGGGACAGGACTACTCCTACGAGCAGTACTTC.

The J gene is TRBJ2-7, the V gene TRBV6-2 or TRBV6-3; a possible D gene is TRBD2 (6 bases). The V end lost 2 bases, the J end lost 4 bases, and 21 bases lay between the germline ends. This CDR3 is 17 amino acids long. Germline values: CDR1 MNHEY, CDR2 SVGEGT. The DNA of the CDR3 is TGTGCCAGCAGTTACGGAATCAGCGGGCCCCATCTGTACGAGCAGTACTTC. It specifies CASSYGISGPHLYEQYF.